This T cell receptor delta chain was observed in a study of gammadelta T cells in human blood. Regarding the study as a whole: Right after birth, innate γδ T cells reportedly expanded polyclonally after microbial exposure.

J gave up 0 bases and V 2 bases, and 4 bases lay outside the gene matches. Germline CDR1 GEAIGNYY, CDR2 EKD. The CDR3 totals 19 residues. TCRdb re-processed the RT-PCR reads using CATT. This table holds 850 to 1,000 delta-chain clones, around a fifth found once. With respect to this clone: Antigen specificity is unknown.

The gene calls are TRDV2 and TRDJ3; 12 nucleotides agree with TRDD3. The J gene is absent in TCRdb and was assigned here via DNA matching to germline. This receptor was identified in a human fetus. Sequenced: Vgamma9Vdelta2 gamma-delta T cells from fetal blood. The CDR3, as DNA: TGTGCCTGTGACAGTACTGGGGGATACTACTCCTGGGACACCCGACAGATGTTTTTC. This encodes CACDSTGGYYSWDTRQMFF.